Listed below are T cell receptor beta chains from one sample, sequenced in a study of response to subunit inactivated influenza vaccine. TCRdb ran MiXCR on the RT-PCR reads and lists one entry per CDR3 protein. The sample consists of over 450,000 distinct CDR3 sequences, around 13% of them appearing once. The source material was PBMCs from blood, sampled 40 to 50 days after vaccination. The receptor source for this set is a man aged 45-65 years who received an inactivated influenza vaccine. Each CDR3 is given with its conserved first and last residue. A D gene is named only where the DNA matches it firmly. Clone size is shown for a subset of rows, as once, few, many or a class of expanded clone.

TRBV4-3,NA,TRBJ2-7,few,TGCGCCAGCAGCCAAGACAATCAGGGCCCCCTCGAGCAGTACTTC,CASSQDNQGPLEQYF
TRBV10-3,TRBD2,TRBJ2-2,few,TGTGCCATCAGTGATAGCGGGGAGAACACCGGGGAGCTGTTTTTT,CAISDSGENTGELFF
TRBV4-1,TRBD2,TRBJ2-3,many,TGCGCCAGCAGCCGACTAGCGGGCACAGATACGCAGTATTTT,CASSRLAGTDTQYF
TRBV5-1,TRBD2,TRBJ2-7,few,TGCGCCAGCAGCTTTACTAGCGGGAGTGGCTTGGACGAGCAGTACTTC,CASSFTSGSGLDEQYF
TRBV20-1,NA,TRBJ2-6,NA,TGCAGTGCTAGATTTGACGGATACAACTCTGGGGCCAACGTCCTGACTTTC,CSARFDGYNSGANVLTF
TRBV7-6,NA,TRBJ2-3,few,TGTGCCAGCAGCTTAGTCCACGGAAGCACAGATACGCAGTATTTT,CASSLVHGSTDTQYF
TRBV10-1,NA,TRBJ2-3,NA,TGCGCCAGCAGTGAAGGAATACTTAGCACAGATACGCAGTATTTT,CASSEGILSTDTQYF
TRBV5-1,NA,TRBJ2-5,NA,TGCGCCAGCAGCCCAACAACAGGTGGAGAGACCCAGTACTTC,CASSPTTGGETQYF
TRBV6-2/TRBV6-3,TRBD1,TRBJ2-7,NA,TGTGCCAGCACCAGACCGGGACAGGGACGAAGCGAGCAGTACTTC,CASTRPGQGRSEQYF
TRBV20-1,NA,TRBJ2-5,many,TGCAGTGCTAGAGTATCAGGGGCTGGGGAGACCCAGTACTTC,CSARVSGAGETQYF
TRBV5-1,NA,TRBJ2-3,few,TGCGCCAGCAGCTTGGCTCCGAGCACAGATACGCAGTATTTT,CASSLAPSTDTQYF
TRBV5-1,TRBD2,TRBJ2-7,NA,TGCGCCAGCAGCTTGTTAGCGGGGCCCTCAATCGAGCAGTACTTC,CASSLLAGPSIEQYF
TRBV7-9,NA,TRBJ2-7,NA,TGTGCCAGCAGCCAGGCCCCCCGGGGGGCCAACGAGCAGTACTTC,CASSQAPRGANEQYF
TRBV2,TRBD2,TRBJ2-1,NA,TGTGCCAACAAAGCTAGCGGGGGAAACAATGAGCAGTTCTTC,CANKASGGNNEQFF
TRBV19,TRBD1,TRBJ2-2,NA,TGTGCCACCACAGGGGGCTTTGCCACCGGGGAGCTGTTTTTT,CATTGGFATGELFF
TRBV7-2,NA,TRBJ2-7,many,TGTGCCAGCAGCCCCGACGGCTATCGGGACGAGCAGTACTTC,CASSPDGYRDEQYF
TRBV20-1,NA,TRBJ2-3,NA,TGCAGTGCTAGAGTGGTCGGGACTTCTAGGACAGATACGCAGTATTTT,CSARVVGTSRTDTQYF
TRBV6-5,NA,TRBJ2-7,few,TGTGCCAGCAGCAATGGGGAACAATGGTACTTC,CASSNGEQWYF
TRBV12-3/TRBV12-4,NA,TRBJ2-1,few,TGTGCCAGCAGTTTGAACAGGAACAATGAGCAGTTCTTC,CASSLNRNNEQFF
TRBV7-9,NA,TRBJ2-1,NA,TGTGCCAGCAGCTTAGGATGGGGCTCCTACAATGAGCAGTTCTTC,CASSLGWGSYNEQFF
TRBV3-1,NA,TRBJ2-7,NA,TGTGCCAGCAGCCAAGTACAGGACAGACCCTACGAGCAGTACTTC,CASSQVQDRPYEQYF
TRBV10-3,NA,TRBJ1-2,few,TGTGCCATCAGTGAGTCGACGGCTAACTATGGCTACACCTTC,CAISESTANYGYTF
TRBV24-1,NA,TRBJ2-2,NA,TGTGCCACCAGTGAGCCGGGACCGTTGAACACCGGGGAGCTGTTTTTT,CATSEPGPLNTGELFF
TRBV5-6,TRBD1,TRBJ1-6,few,TGTGCCAGCGGATACAGGGGTGGCTCACCCCTCCACTTT,CASGYRGGSPLHF
TRBV5-1,NA,TRBJ2-7,many,TGCGCCAGCAGCTTGGAATGGGCAGGGAGCTACGAGCAGTACTTC,CASSLEWAGSYEQYF
TRBV12-3/TRBV12-4,NA,TRBJ1-2,many,TGTGCCAGCAGTCAAGCGGGGTACCGGGCGGATGGCTACACCTTC,CASSQAGYRADGYTF
TRBV20-1,NA,TRBJ2-1,NA,TGCAGTGCTAGTGGGGACTCTCTTTATCTAGAGCAGTTCTTC,CSASGDSLYLEQFF
TRBV5-1,TRBD1,TRBJ2-5,many,TGCGCCAGCAGATACACAGGGGGCCAAGAGACCCAGTACTTC,CASRYTGGQETQYF
TRBV10-3,TRBD2,TRBJ2-1,many,TGTGCCATCAGTAACAAGCGGGGGGGCTATGAGCAGTTCTTC,CAISNKRGGYEQFF
TRBV2,TRBD2,TRBJ2-4,few,TGTGCCAGCAGTCAAAGACTAGCGGAGAACAAAAACATTCAGTACTTC,CASSQRLAENKNIQYF
TRBV29-1,NA,TRBJ2-7,few,TGCAGCGTGGATCCCGGGCAGGGATTCCCCCCCTACGAGCAGTACTTC,CSVDPGQGFPPYEQYF
TRBV7-3,NA,TRBJ2-7,NA,TGTGCCAGCAGCTTAACGTCTGAGGGCTCCTACGAGCAGTACTTC,CASSLTSEGSYEQYF
TRBV10-3,NA,TRBJ2-7,NA,TGTGCCATCAGTGACCCTAGGACAAACGTGGGCTACGAGCAGTACTTC,CAISDPRTNVGYEQYF
TRBV24-1,NA,TRBJ1-2,NA,TGTGCCACCAGTGATTATGGCAGGGGCGGCTACACCTTC,CATSDYGRGGYTF
TRBV6-2/TRBV6-3,TRBD1,TRBJ2-2,NA,TGTGCCAGCAGTTACTCGGACAGGGGGACAACCGGGGAGCTGTTTTTT,CASSYSDRGTTGELFF
TRBV6-2/TRBV6-3,NA,TRBJ2-1,few,TGTGCCAGCAGTCCCCAGGTCAGTCAATACAATGAGCAGTTCTTC,CASSPQVSQYNEQFF
TRBV29-1,NA,TRBJ2-6,NA,TGCAGCGTTGGTCGAGGTGGCGGGGCCAACGTCCTGACTTTC,CSVGRGGGANVLTF
TRBV7-2,TRBD1,TRBJ1-2,NA,TGTGCCAGCAGCCCGGGACAGGGGGTATACTATGGCTACACCTTC,CASSPGQGVYYGYTF
TRBV20-1,TRBD1,TRBJ1-6,NA,TGCAGTGCTAGAGATTATACAGGGGGCAATACACCCCTCCACTTT,CSARDYTGGNTPLHF
TRBV5-5,NA,TRBJ2-7,many,TGTGCCAGCAGCTCCTCTAGACTACAATCCTACGAGCAGTACTTC,CASSSSRLQSYEQYF
TRBV6-5,NA,TRBJ1-6,many,TGTGCCAGCAGTTACGGTGGAGGTCGGGATTCACCCCTCCACTTT,CASSYGGGRDSPLHF
TRBV4-3,TRBD2,TRBJ2-1,few,TGCGCCAGCAGCCAAGGTACTAGCGGGATATATGAGCAGTTCTTC,CASSQGTSGIYEQFF
TRBV3-1,TRBD2,TRBJ2-7,few,TGTGCCAGCAGCCAAACTAGCGGGGGTTCGAGAGAGCAGTACTTC,CASSQTSGGSREQYF
TRBV18,NA,TRBJ2-2,NA,TGTGCCAGCTCACCACGTCAACAGGGGAACACCGGGGAGCTGTTTTTT,CASSPRQQGNTGELFF
TRBV4-2,NA,TRBJ1-2,many,TGTGCCAGCAGCCGTCCTATGGACTATGGCTACACCTTC,CASSRPMDYGYTF
TRBV12-3/TRBV12-4,NA,TRBJ1-1,few,TGTGCCAGCAGTCCGCGGTGGGGAAACACTGAAGCTTTCTTT,CASSPRWGNTEAFF
TRBV7-6,NA,TRBJ2-2,many,TGTGCCAGCAGCTTGGACGGACCCGGGGAGCTGTTTTTT,CASSLDGPGELFF
TRBV5-1,NA,TRBJ1-1,few,TGCGCCAGCAGCCCACTAGGGGGGAGGGACACTGAAGCTTTCTTT,CASSPLGGRDTEAFF
TRBV3-1,TRBD2,TRBJ2-2,few,TGTGCCAGCAACCAGATTGGACTAGCGGGACCGAACACCGGGGAGCTGTTTTTT,CASNQIGLAGPNTGELFF
TRBV6-2/TRBV6-3,NA,TRBJ2-7,NA,TGTGCCAGCAGTTTTCGACCTAGCTGGGTCTACGAGCAGTACTTC,CASSFRPSWVYEQYF
TRBV19,NA,TRBJ1-4,NA,TGTGCCAGTAGAGGACAGCCTTCCTATGAAAAACTGTTTTTT,CASRGQPSYEKLFF
TRBV5-6,NA,TRBJ1-1,NA,TGTGCCAGCAGCAAGAAAGCGGTCGGATACACTGAAGCTTTCTTT,CASSKKAVGYTEAFF
TRBV10-3,TRBD1,TRBJ1-4,NA,TGTGCCCTCAGTGAAACGGGACAGTCTAACGAAAAACTGTTTTTT,CALSETGQSNEKLFF
TRBV2,TRBD2,TRBJ2-2,NA,TGTGCCAGCAGTGGGGGACTAGCGGGAGAAGGTATCGTTCTTCCGTTTTTT,CASSGGLAGEGIVLPFF
TRBV28,TRBD2,TRBJ2-7,few,TGTGCCAGCAGTTTGACTAGCGGGAGGCGAGAGCAGTACTTC,CASSLTSGRREQYF
TRBV5-1,NA,TRBJ2-7,NA,TGCGCCAGCAGCACAAGCAGCCGGGACTGGGACTCCTACGAGCAGTACTTC,CASSTSSRDWDSYEQYF
TRBV7-2,TRBD2,TRBJ2-3,few,TGTGCCAGCAGACCTCGCGAGCGGGGGCCTAGCACAGATACGCAGTATTTT,CASRPRERGPSTDTQYF